The 17 T cell receptor beta chains in this list originate from one sample, sequenced in a study of monozygotic twins with inflammatory bowel disease. TCRdb reprocessed the 5' RACE reads; each CDR3 protein has one entry and no DNA is given. The table gives approximately 330,000 distinct CDR3 sequences; the top ten clones make up over 2% of it. Specimen: blood. All receptors derive from a human donor with ulcerative colitis or Crohn's disease, or a healthy co-twin of an affected twin (not recorded which).

This sequence joins TRBV21-1 and TRBJ1-5; TCRdb reports TRBD1, a call that lacks DNA to check it against. TRBV21-1 has pseudogene status. The CDR3 consists of 15 residues. CDR3 region: CASRKAGTRNQPQHF.

V is TRBV10-3 and J is TRBJ2-3; the D call of TRBD1 rests on TCRdb alone, since no DNA is present to check it. The germline V gene has CDR1 ENHRY and CDR2 SYGVKD. The CDR3 extends over 13 amino acids. The CDR3 here is CAAGGAGTDTQYF.

The chain employs TRBV7-2 and TRBJ1-5. The CDR3 loop spans 14 amino acids. Germline assignment: CDR1 SGHTA and CDR2 FQGNSA. This chain's CDR3 is CASSRFTGNQPQHF.

V is TRBV28 and J is TRBJ1-6; TCRdb names TRBD1, which stays unverified in the absence of DNA. CDR1 and CDR2 from the germline V gene are MDHEN and SYDVKM. The CDR3 runs 16 residues. The CDR3 protein is CASSLYGTGTNSPLHF. The full variable domain, its missing parts supplied by reference TRBV28 and TRBJ1-6, is DVKVTQSSRYLVKRTGEKVFLECVQDMDHENMFWYRQDPGLGLRLIYFSYDVKMKEKGDIPEGYSVSREKKERFSLILESASTNQTSMYLCASSLYGTGTNSPLHFGNGTRLTVT.

This sequence joins TRBV9 and TRBJ2-3. CDR1 is SGDLS, CDR2 YYNGEE, per germline. This CDR3 comprises 13 residues. The CDR3 sequence: CASSVGHTDTQYF.

This chain joins TRBV4-1 and TRBJ2-1; TCRdb lists TRBD1, though no DNA is available to test this call. The germline V gene has CDR1 MGHRA and CDR2 YSYEKL. There are 16 residues in the CDR3. CDR3 amino acids: CASSQDRGTNDNEQFF.

The chain is built from TRBV7-7 and TRBJ2-5; TCRdb proposes TRBD1, but this gene call is untestable without DNA. The CDR3 spans 13 residues. Germline assignment: CDR1 SSHAT and CDR2 FNYEAQ (reference sequence). The CDR3: CASSLQGLETQYF.

This rearrangement joins TRBV7-2 to TRBJ2-1. CDR3 length: 14 residues. The germline gives CDR1 SGHTA, CDR2 FQGNSA. The CDR3 loop reads CASSPRDYYNEQFF.

V is TRBV12-3 or TRBV12-4 and J is TRBJ2-1; with no DNA, the TCRdb D assignment of TRBD1 cannot be verified. The CDR3 totals 13 residues. The CDR3 region is CASTGTAYNEQFF.

The V call is TRBV27, the J call TRBJ1-2. CDR1 MNHEY and CDR2 SMNVEV come from the germline V gene (reference sequence). The CDR3 is 15 amino acids. The CDR3 sequence is CASSSPPLVANGYTF.

The chain has TRBV21-1 and TRBJ2-3; the TRBD2 assignment by TCRdb is unverifiable without DNA. TRBV21-1 has pseudogene status. The CDR3 has 15 amino acids. The CDR3 sequence is CASSKVAGYSDTQYF.

CDR3 protein: CASSLVPATNEKLFF. The chain recombines TRBV5-1 with TRBJ1-4. The CDR3 runs to 15 residues. Per the germline V gene, CDR1 is SGHRS and CDR2 is YFSETQ.

The chain links TRBV7-8 to TRBJ1-3. The CDR3 spans 16 residues. Germline lookup yields CDR1 SGHVS and CDR2 FQNEAQ. CDR3: CASSLEGQGSGNTIYF.

The chain has TRBV9 and TRBJ2-2. The CDR3 contains 15 residues. Germline V lookup: CDR1 SGDLS, CDR2 YYNGEE. The CDR3: CASSPRLSNTGELFF.

V gene TRBV18 combines with J gene TRBJ2-7. CDR1 and CDR2 from the germline V gene are KGHSH and LQKENI. This CDR3 region has 11 residues. CDR3 sequence: CASSPGYEQYF.

This CDR3 reads CASSPRGRSSGNTIYF. The V call is TRBV4-1, the J call TRBJ1-3. The CDR3 runs to 16 residues. CDR1 is MGHRA, CDR2 YSYEKL, per germline.

This rearrangement joins TRBV11-2 to TRBJ2-5; TCRdb picks TRBD1, but there is no DNA to check that call. CDR1 is SGHAT, CDR2 FQNNGV, per germline. CDR3 size: 18 residues. This CDR3 reads CASSPWRPGFGYQETQYF.